This TCR beta chain was obtained from a study of T cells after yellow fever vaccination (dated by TCRdb to between 2018 and 2021). Background for the entire study: The SMART-Seq v4 Ultra Low Input RNA kit was used to prepare libraries from fractions with low cell numbers. Bulk TCR alpha and beta repertoires were sequenced longitudinally to track T-cell clones before and after primary and booster YFV17D yellow fever vaccination. The cohort comprised two healthy male donors, one aged 18 to 30 and one aged 30 to 40 years. Bulk PBMC replicates and cell subsets were isolated from blood drawn at multiple timepoints before and after both primary and secondary immunization. Overall results and qualifications from the work: FACS-sorted repertoires could contain abundant contaminating clonotypes from the bulk population, so computational filtering was required. After the booster, most of the clones that had expanded following primary vaccination were detected again (roughly 96% of CD4 and around 90% of CD8), which suggests that memory was broadly maintained. Compared with the primary T-cell response, the secondary T-cell response was faster but weaker, reaching its peak on day 5 rather than on day 15. A small fraction of clonotypes showed up in both the CD4 and CD8 compartments, probably as a result of convergent recombination. The study included only two donors, which limits how far the findings can be generalized.

Trimming accounts for 4 bases at V and 10 bases at J, while the number of junction bases matched to no gene is 7. CDR1 is given as SQVTM and CDR2 as ANQGSEA, both from the germline V gene. The CDR3 measures 12 amino acids from cysteine to phenylalanine. Only the CDR3 part of the read is kept: 36 bases, read in frame from the first base. TCR cDNA was made using 5'RACE template switching, a step that added a universal primer site and unique molecular identifiers. Priming of cDNA synthesis was performed from both the TCR alpha and TCR beta constant segments. Library amplification involved two PCR steps, and the second step added sample barcodes and sequencing adapters. Libraries were sequenced on Illumina HiSeq 2500 (2x100 bp) or NovaSeq (2x150 bp). For the original study's pipeline: MIGEC handled demultiplexing of reads and collapsing into UMI consensus sequences, while MiXCR performed V(D)J alignment. Clonotypes responding to the vaccine were identified with edgeR on replicate PBMC samples, with the criteria of FDR below 0.01 and a log2 fold change above 5 up to day 15. Each bulk clonotype was labeled CD4 or CD8 based on which sequenced repertoire, CD4 or CD8, contained the clonotype at higher abundance. TCRdb trimmed public reads at Q25 via fastp, called clones via MiXCR and kept in-frame beta chains. Each record represents a unique CDR3 protein, reported with the most common genes and DNA among its rows. TCRdb, not the original authors, processed these V and J calls. A total of a few hundred thousand distinct CDR3 sequences appear in this sample, roughly 10% of them only once. The ten biggest clones cover about 17% of the sample.

Of note for this clonotype: No antigen is known for it. Base qualities are not provided; no much larger clone lies one nucleotide away.

The treatment or condition label, as the study defines it: live attenuated yellow fever vaccine strain. At each blood-draw timepoint, two biological replicates of bulk PBMCs were collected. A standard Ficoll-Paque protocol was used to isolate PBMCs from peripheral blood. TriZol was used to extract RNA from bulk PBMCs, from CD4 and CD8 fractions, and from dextramer-positive and dextramer-negative fractions. The sample consisted of PBMCs, taken on the day of the first yellow fever vaccination. This clonotype was sampled from a man between 18 and 35 years old who received the YFV17D yellow fever vaccine. Recombination connected TRBV29-1 to TRBJ2-1; 7 central nucleotides agree with TRBD2. In nucleotide form, the sequence is TGCAGCGTTGGCTTGGGGCGGGAGGAGCAGTTCTTC. Its protein product is CSVGLGREEQFF.